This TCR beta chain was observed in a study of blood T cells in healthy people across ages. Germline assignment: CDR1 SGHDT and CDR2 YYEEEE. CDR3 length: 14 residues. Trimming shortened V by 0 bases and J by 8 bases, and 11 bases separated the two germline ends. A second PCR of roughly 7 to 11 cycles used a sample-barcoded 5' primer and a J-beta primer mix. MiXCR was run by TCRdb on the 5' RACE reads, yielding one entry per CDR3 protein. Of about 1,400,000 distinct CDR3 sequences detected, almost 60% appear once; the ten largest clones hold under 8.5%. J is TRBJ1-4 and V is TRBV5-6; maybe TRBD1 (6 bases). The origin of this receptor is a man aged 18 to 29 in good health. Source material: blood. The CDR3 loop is CASSLGRGLEKLFF. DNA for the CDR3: TGTGCCAGCAGCTTGGGCAGGGGCTTGGAAAAACTGTTTTTT.